This T cell receptor (beta chain) came from a study of T cell responses to AZD1222 COVID-19 vaccine. Study observations and caveats: Spike-specific TCR breadth and depth went up after people got two AZD1222 doses. Every sample of the repertoires postdated the peak T cell response.

Profiling relied on immunoSEQ multiplex PCR, and the TCRdb table lists in-frame clones only, not all of them. Among tens of thousands of clones listed, approximately 90% were seen once. With regard to this clone: The antigen is undetermined.

There are 10 residues in the CDR3. The germline gives CDR1 DFQATT, CDR2 SNEGSKA (reference sequence). The V end lost 7 bases, the J end lost 5 bases, and 9 bases lay between the germline ends. The gene calls are TRBV20-1 and TRBJ2-7; no clear D. The source material was peripheral blood, sampled 28 days after the second AZD1222 dose. The TCR sequence derives from an adult who received the AZD1222 COVID-19 vaccine. CDR3 nucleotides: TGCAGTGTTCCTTCCGACGAGCAGTACTTC. Protein product: CSVPSDEQYF.